This T cell receptor (beta chain) comes out of a study of T cell changes during pregnancy in multiple sclerosis. TCRdb's copy holds only in-frame clones and misses some; the assay was immunoSEQ multiplex PCR. The data show some 59,000 clones, roughly 91% seen once. J was trimmed by 4 bases and V by 7 bases; bases with no gene match: 10. CDR1 is MNHEY, CDR2 SMNVEV, per germline (reference sequence). The CDR3 is made up of 15 amino acids. The receptor was isolated from a female donor with multiple sclerosis, enrolled in a pregnancy study. The starting material was peripheral blood, obtained in the second trimester of pregnancy. V is TRBV27 and J is TRBJ1-1, with 9 bases aligning to TRBD1. The CDR3 is CASIRSTGGGTEAFF. For the CDR3, the DNA is TGTGCCAGCATCAGATCGACAGGGGGGGGCACTGAAGCTTTCTTT.